The next 18 T cell receptor beta chains were all read from a single sample in a study of metastatic and nonmetastatic thyroid tumors. Thyroid surgery took place with no prior treatment in any patient. MiXCR was used by TCRdb to re-call the PCR reads. The data contain 70,000 or so clones, approximately 15% of them singletons. The sequenced sample was blood. The receptors come from a male donor with papillary thyroid cancer or a benign thyroid nodule (not recorded which). Some clones in this sample may be carry-over from other donors' samples.

In its sample, this clone was seen many times. V is TRBV7-9 and J is TRBJ1-2, with TRBD1 matching 9 bases. The CDR3 runs 15 residues. Germline V gene sequence: CDR1 SEHNR, CDR2 FQNEAQ (reference sequence). V dropped 5 bases and J dropped 2; count of bases not matched to a gene: 6. The CDR3 loop is CASSPGTGSNYGYTF. CDR3 in DNA: TGTGCCAGCAGCCCCGGGACAGGGTCAAACTATGGCTACACCTTC. Full variable domain (missing parts from reference TRBV7-9 and TRBJ1-2): DTGVSQNPRHKITKRGQNVTFRCDPISEHNRLYWYRQTLGQGPEFLTYFQNEAQLEKSRLLSDRFSAERPKGSFSTLEIQRTEQGDSAMYLCASSPGTGSNYGYTFGSGTRLTVV.

This clone has ten or more counts. CDR3 DNA: TGTGCCAGCAGTTACTCCCGTTTAGGAGAGCAGTACTTC. It is translated as CASSYSRLGEQYF. The V gene is TRBV6-6, the J gene TRBJ2-7; D is ambiguous. V was cut by 0 bases and J by 7 bases, with 10 bases left in between. This CDR3 is 13 amino acids long. Per the germline V gene, CDR1 is MNHNY and CDR2 is SVGAGI (reference sequence).

This clone was detected a few times. The chain links TRBV30 to TRBJ1-1; D unclear. CDR3 size: 13 residues. V was cut by 8 bases and J by 1 base, with 14 bases left in between. CDR1 is GTSNPN, CDR2 SVGIG, per germline (reference sequence). The CDR3 bases are TGTGCCCGGACGGGGAGCGGGAACACTGAAGCTTTCTTT. Its translation: CARTGSGNTEAFF.

Worth noting for this clone: Its ends do not fully match the called genes, so a read error is possible. The chain employs TRBV27 and TRBJ2-7; 12 nucleotides agree with TRBD2. CDR1 is MNHEY, CDR2 SMNVEV, per germline (reference sequence). CDR3 size: 15 residues. The CDR3, as DNA: TGCGCCAGCAATCTTTCGACTAGCGGGAGCTACGAGCAGTACTTC. Its protein is CASNLSTSGSYEQYF.

This clone was seen at least ten times. The rearrangement links TRBV5-4 to TRBJ2-7, with D perhaps matching TRBD1 or TRBD2 (5 bases each). The CDR3 runs 15 residues. V lost 4 bases to trimming and J lost 1 base, with 15 bases between them. Germline V gives CDR1 SGHNT, CDR2 YYREEE (reference sequence). In DNA, the CDR3 is TGTGCCAGCAGCCTGGGGGAGCCCCAGTCCTACGAGCAGTACTTC. It yields the protein CASSLGEPQSYEQYF.

By share, this clone ranks as medium-sized. The V call is TRBV6-1, the J call TRBJ1-1; perhaps TRBD1 as D (5 bases). V lost 6 bases to trimming and J lost 9 bases, with 11 bases between them. This CDR3 spans 11 amino acids. The germline V gene has CDR1 MNHNS and CDR2 SASEGT. The CDR3 loop reads CASRWDGKAFF. The CDR3 DNA is TGTGCCAGCAGATGGGACGGGAAAGCTTTCTTT.

At least ten counts were recorded for this clone. The chain uses TRBV4-3 and TRBJ2-7, with a tentative D call TRBD2 (6 bases). CDR1 LGHNA and CDR2 YSLEER come from the germline V gene. Trimming shortened V by 1 base and J by 6 bases, and 13 bases separated the two germline ends. The length of the CDR3 is 14 residues. The CDR3 DNA sequence: TGCGCCAGCAGCCAAGGTTCGGGGGTCGGCGAGCAGTACTTC. Its protein is CASSQGSGVGEQYF.

The V call is TRBV20-1, the J call TRBJ1-2; D unresolved. CDR3 length: 13 residues. The germline V and J ends were trimmed by 5 bases and 1 base, with 11 bases remaining between them. In germline, CDR1 is DFQATT, CDR2 SNEGSKA (reference sequence). CDR3 region: CSAYRPVNYGYTF. For the CDR3, the DNA is TGCAGTGCTTACCGACCGGTTAACTATGGCTACACCTTC.

Worth noting for this clone: A much larger clone differs from this one at a single base, so this may be a read error. CDR3 nucleotides: TGTGCCAGCATCTTGGGCGGGAGGGACGAGCAGTTCTTC. Translating it yields CASILGGRDEQFF. The chain carries TRBV5-4 and TRBJ2-1; TRBD2 matches 9 bases. The CDR3 covers 13 residues. Per germline, CDR1 SGHNT and CDR2 YYREEE (reference sequence).

This clone was detected many times. V gene TRBV5-4 combines with J gene TRBJ2-7; 7 bases are shared with TRBD2. CDR1 SGHNT and CDR2 YYREEE come from the germline V gene (reference sequence). Unmatched junction bases numbered 10, after V lost 4 bases and J lost 3 bases. The CDR3 runs 15 residues. CDR3 protein: CASSAGGASGYEQYF. The CDR3, as DNA: TGTGCCAGCAGCGCCGGCGGGGCTAGCGGCTACGAGCAGTACTTC.

This clone was seen ten or more times. In DNA, the CDR3 is TGTGCCAGCAGCCACACTAGCGCTATCTCTGGGGCCAACGTCCTGACTTTC. This gives the protein CASSHTSAISGANVLTF. The chain has TRBV3-1 and TRBJ2-6; 7 nucleotides align to TRBD2. In germline, CDR1 is LGHDT, CDR2 YNNKEL (reference sequence). CDR3 size: 17 residues. With V trimmed by 3 bases and J by 0 bases, 5 bases remained unmatched.

This clone was counted at least ten times. The CDR3 DNA sequence: TGTGCCAGCAGCCTAGGGGGCGCGGTGGGTGGCTACACCTTC. Translating gives CASSLGGAVGGYTF. This chain links TRBV2 with TRBJ1-2; 7 bases are shared with TRBD1. The CDR3 contains 14 residues. The germline V gene has CDR1 SNHLY and CDR2 FYNNEI. V lost 6 bases to trimming and J lost 7 bases; unmatched junction nucleotides: 11.

On this clone: An end of the junction does not agree with germline; a read error may underlie this. The J gene is TRBJ1-5, the V gene TRBV2, with TRBD1 as a possible D gene (6 bases). Germline V gene lookup returns CDR1 SNHLY and CDR2 FYNNEI. This CDR3 has 19 residues. CDR3 sequence (DNA): TGTGCCAGCAGGGAGGGCTTCCTCGGACAGACATATAGCAATCAGCCCCATCATTTT. It is translated as CASREGFLGQTYSNQPHHF.

This clone was seen a handful of times. It may be a read error: a sequence one base away is much more abundant. This chain connects TRBV6-4 to TRBJ1-5; D not certain. From germline, CDR1 is MRHNA and CDR2 SNTAGT. V was pared by 2 bases and J by 8 bases, with 10 bases between. There are 13 residues in the CDR3. CDR3 coding DNA: TGTGCCAGCAGTGACAGCCCAGGTGAGCCCCAGCATTTT. As protein: CASSDSPGEPQHF.

Only a few counts were recorded for this clone. J is TRBJ2-7 and V is TRBV28; 9 bases line up with TRBD2. The germline V gene encodes CDR1 MDHEN and CDR2 SYDVKM. This CDR3 is 17 amino acids long. V lost 7 bases, J lost 5 bases, and 18 bases stayed unmatched. For the CDR3, the DNA is TGTGCCAGCAAGGTACACACGGCCGGGACTAGCTACCACGAGCAGTACTTC. Its protein is CASKVHTAGTSYHEQYF.

On this clone itself: Since a much larger clone is just one base distant, this may be a read error. The chain is built from TRBV4-3 and TRBJ2-1; a possible D gene is TRBD2 (6 bases). The CDR3 length is 19 residues. Trimming stripped 0 bases from V and 0 bases from J, with 18 bases between. CDR1 LGHNA and CDR2 YSLEER come from the germline V gene. In DNA form, the CDR3 reads TGCGCCAGCAGCCAAGACTTTACTCGGGGGACGGCCTCCTACAATGAGCAGTTCTTC. Translated: CASSQDFTRGTASYNEQFF.

This clone was counted at least ten times. The rearrangement joins TRBV9 to TRBJ2-7; 10 bases align to TRBD1. CDR1 is SGDLS and CDR2 is YYNGEE in the germline V gene. V dropped 3 bases and J dropped 1; count of bases not matched to a gene: 4. CDR3 size: 15 residues. The CDR3 bases are TGTGCCAGCAGCGGGGACAGGGGTTTTTCCTACGAGCAGTACGTC. This gives the protein CASSGDRGFSYEQYV.

This clone was seen a handful of times. The DNA for the CDR3 is TGTGCCAGCAGTGCGACCCTGGCTAACTATGGCTACACCTTC. Amino acids: CASSATLANYGYTF. This chain connects TRBV2 to TRBJ1-2; D call uncertain. The CDR3 has 14 amino acids. The V and J ends lost 4 bases and 0 bases respectively, with 9 bases between them. The germline V gene encodes CDR1 SNHLY and CDR2 FYNNEI.